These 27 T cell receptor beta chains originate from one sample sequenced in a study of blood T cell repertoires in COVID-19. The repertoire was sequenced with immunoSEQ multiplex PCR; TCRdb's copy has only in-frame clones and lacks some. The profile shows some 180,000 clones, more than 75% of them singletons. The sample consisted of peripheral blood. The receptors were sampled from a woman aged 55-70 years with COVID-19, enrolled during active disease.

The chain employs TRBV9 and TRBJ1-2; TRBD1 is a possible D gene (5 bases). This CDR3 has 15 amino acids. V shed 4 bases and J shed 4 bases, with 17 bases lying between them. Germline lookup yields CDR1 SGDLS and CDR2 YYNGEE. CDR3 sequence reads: CASSPTEGEGYGYTF. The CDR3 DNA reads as TGTGCCAGCAGCCCCACGGAAGGGGAAGGCTATGGCTACACCTTC.

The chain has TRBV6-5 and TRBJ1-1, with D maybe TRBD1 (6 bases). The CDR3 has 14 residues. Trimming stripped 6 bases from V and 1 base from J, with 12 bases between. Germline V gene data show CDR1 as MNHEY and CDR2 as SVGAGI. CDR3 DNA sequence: TGTGCCAGCAGCCTCGACAGGTCGAACACTGAAGCTTTCTTT. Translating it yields CASSLDRSNTEAFF.

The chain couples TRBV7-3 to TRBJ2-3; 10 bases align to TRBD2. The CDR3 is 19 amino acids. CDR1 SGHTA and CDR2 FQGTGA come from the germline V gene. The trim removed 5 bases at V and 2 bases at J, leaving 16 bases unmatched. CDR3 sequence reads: CASSPHGASGSSYTDTQYF. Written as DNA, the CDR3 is TGTGCCAGCAGCCCTCACGGGGCTAGCGGGAGTAGTTACACAGATACGCAGTATTTT. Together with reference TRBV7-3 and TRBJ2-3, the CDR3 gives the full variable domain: GAGVSQTPSNKVTEKGKYVELRCDPISGHTALYWYRQSLGQGPEFLIYFQGTGAADDSGLPNDRFFAVRPEGSVSTLKIQRTERGDSAVYLCASSPHGASGSSYTDTQYFGPGTRLTVL.

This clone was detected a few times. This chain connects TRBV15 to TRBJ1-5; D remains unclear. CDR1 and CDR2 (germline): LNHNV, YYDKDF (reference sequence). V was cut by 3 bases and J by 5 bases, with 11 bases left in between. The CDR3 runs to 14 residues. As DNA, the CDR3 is TGTGCCACCAGCAGGGAGGGAGAGGATCAGCCCCAGCATTTT. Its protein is CATSREGEDQPQHF.

CDR3 amino acids: CASSQEAGTNYGYTF. In DNA form, the CDR3 reads TGTGCCAGCAGCCAAGAAGCGGGCACGAACTATGGCTACACCTTC. The rearrangement uses TRBV14 and TRBJ1-2; D unresolved. Germline assignment: CDR1 SGHDN and CDR2 FVKESK. Trimming left V 0 bases short and J 2 bases short, with 10 bases between. This CDR3 has 15 residues.

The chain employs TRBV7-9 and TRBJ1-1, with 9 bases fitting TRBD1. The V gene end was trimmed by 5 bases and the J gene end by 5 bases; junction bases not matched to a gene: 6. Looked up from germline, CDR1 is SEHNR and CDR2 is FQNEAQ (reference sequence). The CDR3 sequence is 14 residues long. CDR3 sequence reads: CASSDNRGLTEAFF. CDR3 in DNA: TGTGCCAGCAGCGACAACAGGGGGCTGACTGAAGCTTTCTTT.

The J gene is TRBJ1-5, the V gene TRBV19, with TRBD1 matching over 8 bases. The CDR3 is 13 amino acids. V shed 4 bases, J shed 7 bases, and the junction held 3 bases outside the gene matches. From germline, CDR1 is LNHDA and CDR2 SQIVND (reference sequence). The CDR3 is CASSRQGFQPQHF. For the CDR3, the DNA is TGTGCCAGTAGTAGACAGGGGTTCCAGCCCCAGCATTTT.

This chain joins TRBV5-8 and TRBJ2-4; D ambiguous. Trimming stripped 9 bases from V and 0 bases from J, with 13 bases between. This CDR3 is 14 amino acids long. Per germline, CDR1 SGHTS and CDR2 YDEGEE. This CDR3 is CATAPQLAKNIQYF. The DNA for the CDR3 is TGTGCCACCGCTCCTCAACTAGCCAAAAACATTCAGTACTTC.

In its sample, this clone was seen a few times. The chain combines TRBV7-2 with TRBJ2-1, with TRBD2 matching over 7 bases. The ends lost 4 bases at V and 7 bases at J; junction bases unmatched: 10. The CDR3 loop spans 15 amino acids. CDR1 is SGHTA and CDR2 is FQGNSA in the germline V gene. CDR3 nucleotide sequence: TGTGCCAGCAGCTCCCTTTTCGGACTAGGGAATGAGCAGTTCTTC. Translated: CASSSLFGLGNEQFF.

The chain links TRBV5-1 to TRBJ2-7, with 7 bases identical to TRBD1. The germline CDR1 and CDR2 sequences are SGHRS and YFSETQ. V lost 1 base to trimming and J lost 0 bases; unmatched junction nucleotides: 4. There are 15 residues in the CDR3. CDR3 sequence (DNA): TGCGCCAGCAGCTTGACGGGACAGCCCTCCTACGAGCAGTACTTC. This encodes CASSLTGQPSYEQYF.

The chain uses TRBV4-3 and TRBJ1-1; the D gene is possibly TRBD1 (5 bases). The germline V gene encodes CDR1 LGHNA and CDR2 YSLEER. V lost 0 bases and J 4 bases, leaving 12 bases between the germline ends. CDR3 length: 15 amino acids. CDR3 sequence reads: CASSQDRVTSTEAFF. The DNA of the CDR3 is TGCGCCAGCAGCCAAGACAGGGTTACGAGCACTGAAGCTTTCTTT.

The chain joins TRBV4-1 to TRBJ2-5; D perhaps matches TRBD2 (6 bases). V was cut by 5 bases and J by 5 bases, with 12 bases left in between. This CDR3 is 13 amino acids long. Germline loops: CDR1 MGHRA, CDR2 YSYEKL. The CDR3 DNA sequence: TGCGCCAGCAGCATAACCCGGGGGGAGACCCAGTACTTC. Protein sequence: CASSITRGETQYF.

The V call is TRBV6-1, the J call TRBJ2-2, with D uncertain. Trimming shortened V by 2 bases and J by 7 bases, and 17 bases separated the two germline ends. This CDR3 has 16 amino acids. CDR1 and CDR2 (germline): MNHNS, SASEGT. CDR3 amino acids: CASSEQLHPELGELFF. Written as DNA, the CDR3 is TGTGCCAGCAGTGAACAACTACATCCAGAACTCGGGGAGCTGTTTTTT.

The CDR3 DNA follows: TGTGCCAGCACCTTATCAGGGGATCAGGGACCCCTCCACTTT. It yields the protein CASTLSGDQGPLHF. J is TRBJ1-6 and V is TRBV28, with D possibly being TRBD1 (6 bases). V gave up 7 bases and J gave up 12 bases, with 19 bases separating them. Germline CDR1 reads MDHEN; CDR2 reads SYDVKM. This CDR3 has 14 amino acids. The full variable domain, completed using reference TRBV28 and TRBJ1-6, is DVKVTQSSRYLVKRTGEKVFLECVQDMDHENMFWYRQDPGLGLRLIYFSYDVKMKEKGDIPEGYSVSREKKERFSLILESASTNQTSMYLCASTLSGDQGPLHFGNGTRLTVT.

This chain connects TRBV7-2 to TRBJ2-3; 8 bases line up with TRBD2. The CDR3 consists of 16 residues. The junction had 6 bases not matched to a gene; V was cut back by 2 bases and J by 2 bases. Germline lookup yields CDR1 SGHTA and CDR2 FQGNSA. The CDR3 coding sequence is TGTGCCAGCAGCTTAAATCCGCGGGGGGCCACAGATACGCAGTATTTT. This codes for CASSLNPRGATDTQYF.

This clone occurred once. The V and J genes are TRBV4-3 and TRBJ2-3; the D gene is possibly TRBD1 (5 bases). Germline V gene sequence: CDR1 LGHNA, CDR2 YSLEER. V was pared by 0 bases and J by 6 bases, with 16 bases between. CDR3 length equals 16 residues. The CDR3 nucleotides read TGCGCCAGCAGCCAAGATAAGGCAGGGCCGGCTGATACGCAGTATTTT. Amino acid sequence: CASSQDKAGPADTQYF.

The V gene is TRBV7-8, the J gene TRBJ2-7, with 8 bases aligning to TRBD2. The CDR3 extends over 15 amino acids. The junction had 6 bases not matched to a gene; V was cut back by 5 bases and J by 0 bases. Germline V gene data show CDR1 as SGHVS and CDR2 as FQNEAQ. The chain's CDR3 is CASSPTTSVSYEQYF. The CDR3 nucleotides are TGTGCCAGCAGCCCTACGACTAGCGTCTCCTACGAGCAGTACTTC.

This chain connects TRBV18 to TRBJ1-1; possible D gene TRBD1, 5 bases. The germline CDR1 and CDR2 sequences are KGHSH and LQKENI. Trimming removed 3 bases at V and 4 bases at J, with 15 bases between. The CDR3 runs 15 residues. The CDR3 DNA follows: TGTGCCAGCTCACCCCAGGGACTGGAAGGCACTGAAGCTTTCTTT. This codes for CASSPQGLEGTEAFF.

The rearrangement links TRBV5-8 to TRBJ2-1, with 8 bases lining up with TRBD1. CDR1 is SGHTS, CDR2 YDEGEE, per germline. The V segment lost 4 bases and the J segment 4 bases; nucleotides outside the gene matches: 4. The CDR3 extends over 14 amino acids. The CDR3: CASSPWTGYNEQFF. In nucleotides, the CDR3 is TGTGCCAGCAGCCCCTGGACAGGGTACAATGAGCAGTTCTTC.

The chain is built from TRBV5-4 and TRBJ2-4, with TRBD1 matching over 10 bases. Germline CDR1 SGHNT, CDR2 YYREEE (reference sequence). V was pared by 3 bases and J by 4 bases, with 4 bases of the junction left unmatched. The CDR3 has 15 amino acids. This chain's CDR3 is CASSSWTGGKNIQYF. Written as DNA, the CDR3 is TGTGCCAGCAGCTCCTGGACAGGGGGGAAAAACATTCAGTACTTC.

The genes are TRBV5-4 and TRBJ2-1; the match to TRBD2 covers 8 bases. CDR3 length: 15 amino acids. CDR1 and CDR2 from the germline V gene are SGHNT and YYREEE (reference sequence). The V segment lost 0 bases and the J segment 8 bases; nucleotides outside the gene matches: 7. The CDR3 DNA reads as TGTGCCAGCAGCTTGGTGCCTAGCGGGTCTTATGAGCAGTTCTTC. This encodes CASSLVPSGSYEQFF.

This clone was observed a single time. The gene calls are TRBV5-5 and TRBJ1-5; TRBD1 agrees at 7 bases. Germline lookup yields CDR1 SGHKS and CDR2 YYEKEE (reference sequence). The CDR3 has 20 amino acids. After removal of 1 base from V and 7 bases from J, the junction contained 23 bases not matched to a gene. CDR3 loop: CASSLYPPGQVSGQRQPQHF. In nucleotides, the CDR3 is TGTGCCAGCAGCTTGTACCCCCCCGGACAGGTTTCGGGGCAACGGCAGCCCCAGCATTTT.

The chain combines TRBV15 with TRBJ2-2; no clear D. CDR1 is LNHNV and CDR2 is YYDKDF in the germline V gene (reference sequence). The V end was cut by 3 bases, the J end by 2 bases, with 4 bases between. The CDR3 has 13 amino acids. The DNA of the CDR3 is TGTGCCACCAGCAGTCAAAACACCGGGGAGCTGTTTTTT. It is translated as CATSSQNTGELFF.

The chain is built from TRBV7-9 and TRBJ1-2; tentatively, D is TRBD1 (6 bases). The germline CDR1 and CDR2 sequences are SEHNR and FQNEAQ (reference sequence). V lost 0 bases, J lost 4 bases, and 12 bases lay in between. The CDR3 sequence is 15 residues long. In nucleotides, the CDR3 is TGTGCCAGCAGCTTAGCCCAGGGGTGGGTCTATGGCTACACCTTC. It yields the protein CASSLAQGWVYGYTF.

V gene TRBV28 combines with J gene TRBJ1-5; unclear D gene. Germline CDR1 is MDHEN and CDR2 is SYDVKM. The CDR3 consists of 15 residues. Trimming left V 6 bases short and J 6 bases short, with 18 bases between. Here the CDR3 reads CASSPPRGRGQPQHF. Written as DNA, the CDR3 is TGTGCCAGCAGCCCTCCCCGGGGTCGGGGTCAGCCCCAGCATTTT.

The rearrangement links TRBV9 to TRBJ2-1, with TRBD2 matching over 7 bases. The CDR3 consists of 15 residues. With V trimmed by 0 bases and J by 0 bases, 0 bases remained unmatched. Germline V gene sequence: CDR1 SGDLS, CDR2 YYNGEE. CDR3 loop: CASSVGTSSYNEQFF. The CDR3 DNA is TGTGCCAGCAGCGTAGGGACTAGCTCCTACAATGAGCAGTTCTTC.

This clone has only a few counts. The CDR3 is CASSTGSGTGNYEQYF. CDR3 nucleotide sequence: TGTGCCAGCTCAACAGGATCCGGGACAGGGAACTACGAGCAGTACTTC. The chain joins TRBV18 to TRBJ2-7; 9 bases fit TRBD1. The CDR3 extends over 16 amino acids. Germline V CDR1 and CDR2: KGHSH, LQKENI. V lost 5 bases, J lost 3 bases, and 11 bases stayed unmatched.